The T cell receptor (beta chain) under discussion was sequenced for a study of PD-L1 blockade in urothelial cancer. Study-wide background: Patients commenced atezolizumab in the mid-2010s, and it was given at 1,200 mg intravenously every 3 weeks. Male patients with bladder-origin urothelial cancer numbered about 85% of the 29. Study results and limitations: Those with durable benefit had larger increases in tumor-associated blood clones at 3 weeks.

The time point was: pretreatment peripheral blood. Templates that were synthetic TCR analogs were spiked into each PCR. Assay used: immunoSEQ multiplex PCR; TCRdb lists only in-frame clones, some missing. The table shows almost 50,000 clones, with about 80% occurring only once. CDR3 size: 13 residues. Germline CDR1 is SGHTA and CDR2 is FQGNSA. Trimming shortened V by 1 base and J by 6 bases, and 10 bases separated the two germline ends. Comment on this clone: What it binds is not known.

This sample comprised PBMCs, obtained around atezolizumab (anti-PD-L1) treatment. This clonotype originated in an older man with urothelial cancer. The chain has TRBV7-2 and TRBJ2-7, with D possibly matching TRBD2 (6 bases). The CDR3 bases are TGTGCCAGCAGCTTAGACAGGCGGGGCGAGCAGTACTTC. Its protein product is CASSLDRRGEQYF.